This record concerns one T cell receptor beta chain sequence. The sample comes from a study of blood T cell repertoires in COVID-19. The wider study: There were acute and convalescent COVID-19 samples, and they came from the United States, Italy and Spain. PBMCs, B-cell-depleted T cells, or T cells were the source of the cDNA or gDNA that made up the material.

In the original analysis: Amplification from reference gene primers served as the basis for estimated nucleated cell counts. TCRdb keeps only in-frame clones here, not all; method: immunoSEQ multiplex PCR. The D gene and trimming were derived from the DNA, and the V and J assignments and clone size from that table. The repertoire holds approximately 77,000 clones, 86% seen once, with 1.5% to 2.5% in the top ten. Germline V gives CDR1 GTSNPN, CDR2 SVGIG (reference sequence). Between the trimmed V and J ends, which lost 1 base and 9 bases, there was a span of 7 bases. The CDR3 has 11 residues. Sequencing was done on a sample of peripheral blood. The chain joins TRBV30 to TRBJ2-1; D gene unclear. The receptor's source is a man aged 30 to 45 with acute or convalescent COVID-19. The CDR3 is CAWSDVAEQFF. DNA of the CDR3: TGTGCCTGGAGTGATGTGGCTGAGCAGTTCTTC. Full variable domain (rest looked up from reference TRBV30 and TRBJ2-1): SQTIHQWPATLVQPVGSPLSLECTVEGTSNPNLYWYRQAAGRGLQLLFYSVGIGQISSEVPQNLSASRPQDRQFILSSKKLLLSDSGFYLCAWSDVAEQFFGPGTRLTVL.